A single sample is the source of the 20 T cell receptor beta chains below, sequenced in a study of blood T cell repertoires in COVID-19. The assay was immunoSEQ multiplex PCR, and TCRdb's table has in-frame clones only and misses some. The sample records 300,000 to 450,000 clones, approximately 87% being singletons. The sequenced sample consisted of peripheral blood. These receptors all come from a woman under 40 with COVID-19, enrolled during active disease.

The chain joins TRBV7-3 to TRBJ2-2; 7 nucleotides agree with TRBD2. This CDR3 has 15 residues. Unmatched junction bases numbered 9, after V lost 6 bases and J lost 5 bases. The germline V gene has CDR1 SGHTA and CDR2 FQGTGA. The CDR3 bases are TGTGCCAGCAGGGTGGAAAGCGGGGAAACCGGGGAGCTGTTTTTT. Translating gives CASRVESGETGELFF.

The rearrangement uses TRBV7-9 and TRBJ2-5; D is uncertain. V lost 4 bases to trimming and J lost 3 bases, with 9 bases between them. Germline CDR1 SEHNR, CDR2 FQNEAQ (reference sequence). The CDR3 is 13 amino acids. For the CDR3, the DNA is TGTGCCAGCAGCTCTCCGACTGAAGAGACCCAGTACTTC. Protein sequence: CASSSPTEETQYF.

The CDR3 bases are TGCAGCGCGCTTCTAGCGGGACGGATTTACGAGCAGTACTTC. Encoded protein: CSALLAGRIYEQYF. The V call is TRBV29-1, the J call TRBJ2-7; TRBD2 aligns across 9 bases. The CDR3 covers 14 residues. With V trimmed by 7 bases and J by 4 bases, 11 bases remained unmatched. Germline assignment: CDR1 SQVTM and CDR2 ANQGSEA.

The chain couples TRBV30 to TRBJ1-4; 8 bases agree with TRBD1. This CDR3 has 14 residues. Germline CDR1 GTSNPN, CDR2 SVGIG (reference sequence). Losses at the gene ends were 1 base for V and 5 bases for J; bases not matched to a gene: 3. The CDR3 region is CAWSAGQGNEKLFF. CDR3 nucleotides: TGTGCCTGGAGTGCCGGACAGGGAAATGAAAAACTGTTTTTT.

CDR3 DNA sequence: TGTGCCAGCACCCCACGGGGTTCTGGGGCCAACGTCCTGACTTTC. Protein: CASTPRGSGANVLTF. V is TRBV28 and J is TRBJ2-6; D is possibly TRBD2 (5 bases). This CDR3 contains 15 residues. Germline V gene data show CDR1 as MDHEN and CDR2 as SYDVKM. Trimming stripped 7 bases from V and 1 base from J, with 11 bases between. The full variable domain, rest sourced from reference TRBV28 and TRBJ2-6, is DVKVTQSSRYLVKRTGEKVFLECVQDMDHENMFWYRQDPGLGLRLIYFSYDVKMKEKGDIPEGYSVSREKKERFSLILESASTNQTSMYLCASTPRGSGANVLTFGAGSRLTVL.

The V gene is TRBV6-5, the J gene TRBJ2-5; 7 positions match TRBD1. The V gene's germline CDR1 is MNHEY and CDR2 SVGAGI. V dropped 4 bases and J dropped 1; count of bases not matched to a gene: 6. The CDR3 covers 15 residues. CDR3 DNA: TGTGCCAGCAGTTCCACGGGACAGCTCCAAGAGACCCAGTACTTC. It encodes CASSSTGQLQETQYF.

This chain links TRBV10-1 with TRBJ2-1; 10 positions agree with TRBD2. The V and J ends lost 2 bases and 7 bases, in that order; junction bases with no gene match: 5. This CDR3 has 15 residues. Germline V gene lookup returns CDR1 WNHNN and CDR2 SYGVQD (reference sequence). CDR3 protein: CASSETSGMLNEQFF. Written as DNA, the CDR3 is TGCGCCAGCAGTGAGACTAGCGGGATGTTGAATGAGCAGTTCTTC.

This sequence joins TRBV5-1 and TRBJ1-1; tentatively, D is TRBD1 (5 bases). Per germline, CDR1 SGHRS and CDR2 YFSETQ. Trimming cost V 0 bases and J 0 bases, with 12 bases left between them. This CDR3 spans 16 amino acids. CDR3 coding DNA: TGCGCCAGCAGCTTGGCGGCGGGACCCCTGAACACTGAAGCTTTCTTT. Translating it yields CASSLAAGPLNTEAFF.

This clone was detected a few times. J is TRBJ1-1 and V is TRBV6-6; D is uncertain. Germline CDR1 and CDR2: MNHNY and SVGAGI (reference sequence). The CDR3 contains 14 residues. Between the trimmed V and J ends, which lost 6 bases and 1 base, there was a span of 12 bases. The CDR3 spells CASRPGRENTEAFF. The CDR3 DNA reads TGTGCCAGCAGGCCCGGACGGGAGAACACTGAAGCTTTCTTT.

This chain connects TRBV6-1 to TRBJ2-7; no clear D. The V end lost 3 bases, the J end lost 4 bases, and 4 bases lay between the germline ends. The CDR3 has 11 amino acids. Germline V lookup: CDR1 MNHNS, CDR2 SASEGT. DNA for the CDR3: TGTGCCAGCAGTGAGTTATACGAGCAGTACTTC. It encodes CASSELYEQYF.

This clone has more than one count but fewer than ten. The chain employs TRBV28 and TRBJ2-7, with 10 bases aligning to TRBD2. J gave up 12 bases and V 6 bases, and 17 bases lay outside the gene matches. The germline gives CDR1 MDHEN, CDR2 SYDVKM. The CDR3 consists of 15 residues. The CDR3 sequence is CASRHDGLAERAAYF. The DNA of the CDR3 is TGTGCCAGCAGACACGACGGACTAGCGGAAAGGGCGGCGTACTTC.

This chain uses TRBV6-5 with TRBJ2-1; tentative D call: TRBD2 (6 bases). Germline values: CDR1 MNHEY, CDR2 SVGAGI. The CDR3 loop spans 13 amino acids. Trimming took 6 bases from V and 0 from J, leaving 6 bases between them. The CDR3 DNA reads TGTGCCAGCAGGGGACTCTCCTACAATGAGCAGTTCTTC. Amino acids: CASRGLSYNEQFF.

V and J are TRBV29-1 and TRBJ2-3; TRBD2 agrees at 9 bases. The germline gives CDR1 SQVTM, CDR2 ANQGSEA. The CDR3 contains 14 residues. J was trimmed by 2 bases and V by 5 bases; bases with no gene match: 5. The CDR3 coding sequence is TGCAGCGTTTCGGGACTAGCCGACACAGATACGCAGTATTTT. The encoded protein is CSVSGLADTDTQYF.

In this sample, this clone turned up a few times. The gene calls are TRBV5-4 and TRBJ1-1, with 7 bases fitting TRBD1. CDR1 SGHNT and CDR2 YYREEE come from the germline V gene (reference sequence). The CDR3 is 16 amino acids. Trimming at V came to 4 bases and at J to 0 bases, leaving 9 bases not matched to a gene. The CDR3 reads CASSLAPTGLNTEAFF. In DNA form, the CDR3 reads TGTGCCAGCAGCCTTGCACCGACAGGGTTGAACACTGAAGCTTTCTTT.

The CDR3 coding sequence is TGTGCCAGCAGTTTAGAAGGGGAGGGACAGCCCCAGCATTTT. It translates to CASSLEGEGQPQHF. The V and J genes are TRBV27 and TRBJ1-5; a weak D match, TRBD1 (5 bases). Germline CDR1 is MNHEY and CDR2 is SMNVEV (reference sequence). The V and J ends lost 2 bases and 7 bases respectively, with 12 bases between them. This CDR3 is built from 14 residues.

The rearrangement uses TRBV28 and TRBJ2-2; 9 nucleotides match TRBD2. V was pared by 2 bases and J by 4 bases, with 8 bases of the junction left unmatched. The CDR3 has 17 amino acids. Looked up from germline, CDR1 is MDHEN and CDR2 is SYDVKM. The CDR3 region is CASSLILALAGTGELFF. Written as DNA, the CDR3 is TGTGCCAGCAGTTTAATTTTGGCACTAGCGGGCACCGGGGAGCTGTTTTTT.

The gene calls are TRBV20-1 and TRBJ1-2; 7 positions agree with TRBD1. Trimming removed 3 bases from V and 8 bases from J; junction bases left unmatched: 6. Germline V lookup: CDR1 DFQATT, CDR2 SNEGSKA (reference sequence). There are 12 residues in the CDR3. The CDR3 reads CSASIQGVGYTF. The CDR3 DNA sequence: TGCAGTGCTAGTATCCAGGGGGTGGGCTACACCTTC.

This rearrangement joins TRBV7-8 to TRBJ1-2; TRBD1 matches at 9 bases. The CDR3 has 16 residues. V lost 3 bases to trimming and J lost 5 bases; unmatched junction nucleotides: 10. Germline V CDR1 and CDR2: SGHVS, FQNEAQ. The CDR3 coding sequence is TGTGCCAGCAGCTTGAGACGGGACAGGGTATTATATGGCTACACCTTC. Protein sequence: CASSLRRDRVLYGYTF.

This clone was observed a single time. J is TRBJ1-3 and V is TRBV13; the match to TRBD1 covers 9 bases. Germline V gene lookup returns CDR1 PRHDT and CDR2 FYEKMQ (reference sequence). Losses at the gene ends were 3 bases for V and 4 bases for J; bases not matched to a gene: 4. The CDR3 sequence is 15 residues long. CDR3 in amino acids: CASSFYRGPGNTIYF. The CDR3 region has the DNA TGTGCCAGCAGCTTCTACAGGGGGCCAGGAAACACCATATATTTT.

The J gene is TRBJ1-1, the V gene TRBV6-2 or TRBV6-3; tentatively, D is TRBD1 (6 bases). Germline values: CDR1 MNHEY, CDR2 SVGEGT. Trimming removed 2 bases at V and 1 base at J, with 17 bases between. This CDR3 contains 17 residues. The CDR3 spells CASSYGLRGGPNTEAFF. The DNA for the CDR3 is TGTGCCAGCAGTTACGGCCTTCGCGGGGGGCCGAACACTGAAGCTTTCTTT.